A selection of T cell receptor beta chains follows, all from one sample in a study of cytomegalovirus exposure and HLA in healthy donors. The table came from immunoSEQ multiplex PCR; TCRdb's copy has only in-frame clones and leaves some out. The data show roughly 200,000 clones, 70% to 80% seen once. The sequenced sample consisted of PBMCs. All receptors derive from a woman in her thirties or forties in good health and CMV-seronegative. The CDR3 runs from the conserved cysteine through the conserved F or W. The D gene is left open where the match is weak. Clone size is given for some rows only: seen once, a few or many times, or a class if the clone is expanded.

clone size	J gene	D gene	V gene	CDR3 DNA	CDR3 protein
once	TRBJ2-7	.	TRBV25-1	TGTGCCAGCAGTACAGGGCTCTACGAGCAGTACTTC	CASSTGLYEQYF
.	TRBJ1-1	TRBD1	TRBV6-6	TGTGCCAGCAGTTCGACAGGGGTGAACACTGAAGCTTTCTTT	CASSSTGVNTEAFF
.	TRBJ2-7	.	TRBV6-5	TGTGCCAGCAGTTACTCGGCGAGCGCCTACGAGCAGTACTTC	CASSYSASAYEQYF
once	TRBJ2-7	TRBD1	TRBV7-9	TGTGCCAGCAGAGGACAGGACCCCTACGAGCAGTACTTC	CASRGQDPYEQYF
.	TRBJ2-1	TRBD2	TRBV30	TGTGCCTGGAGTCACGGGGGGGGTGATGAGCAGTTCTTC	CAWSHGGGDEQFF
.	TRBJ1-3	.	TRBV6-6	TGTGCCAGCAGCATGGGAAACACCATATATTTT	CASSMGNTIYF
.	TRBJ1-5	TRBD1	TRBV30	TGTGCCTGGGGGACAGGGACCAAGCAGCCCCAGCATTTT	CAWGTGTKQPQHF
.	TRBJ1-4	TRBD1	TRBV10-1	TGCGCCAGCCAGGACAGGGTGGGCGAAAAACTGTTTTTT	CASQDRVGEKLFF
.	TRBJ2-7	TRBD2	TRBV2	TGTGCCAGTAAGCAAGGAGGACTAGCGGGAGCCGAGCAGTACTTC	CASKQGGLAGAEQYF
.	TRBJ2-2	.	TRBV6-1	TGTGCCCACCAAGGGGGGAACACCGGGGAGCTGTTTTTT	CAHQGGNTGELFF
.	TRBJ2-3	.	TRBV6-1	TGTGCCAGCAGTGAACAGACTGGGAGAACAGATACGCAGTATTTT	CASSEQTGRTDTQYF
.	TRBJ2-2	.	TRBV28	TGTGCCAGCAGCCCCTTAGTCCCAACCGGGGAGCTGTTTTTT	CASSPLVPTGELFF
.	TRBJ2-1	.	TRBV29-1	TGCAGCGCCGGGACTCCACCTGAGCAGTTCTTC	CSAGTPPEQFF
.	TRBJ1-1	.	TRBV2	TGTGCCAGCAGCTTAGGAAAACAGGGTATCACTGAAGCTTTCTTT	CASSLGKQGITEAFF
.	TRBJ1-1	TRBD1	TRBV28	TGTGCCAGCAGGTGGACAGGGGTGACTGAAGCTTTCTTT	CASRWTGVTEAFF
many	TRBJ1-1	.	TRBV4-3	TGCGCCAGCAGCCAAGTTCGGGGTCTGGTGGCTTTCTTT	CASSQVRGLVAFF
.	TRBJ1-6	TRBD1	TRBV27	TGTGCCAGCAGTTTCGACAGGGGAAATTCACCCCTCCACTTT	CASSFDRGNSPLHF
.	TRBJ2-5	TRBD2	TRBV7-8	TGTGCCAGCAGCTTAGTTCTAGCGGGGGCGCAAGGGGCGATGGAGACCCAGTACTTC	CASSLVLAGAQGAMETQYF
.	TRBJ2-7	.	TRBV7-9	TGTGCCAGCAGCTCTACAGTTGCCTACGAGCAGTACTTC	CASSSTVAYEQYF
.	TRBJ2-3	.	TRBV29-1	TGCAGCGTTGGAGCCCCAGATACGCAGTATTTT	CSVGAPDTQYF
.	TRBJ1-1	TRBD1	TRBV10-3	TGTGCCATCAGTTCGGACAGGGCAACATCTGAAGCTTTCTTT	CAISSDRATSEAFF
.	TRBJ2-3	.	TRBV5-6	TGTGCCAGCAGCTTGGCATGGGGCTGGGGCACAGATACGCAGTATTTT	CASSLAWGWGTDTQYF
.	TRBJ2-2	.	TRBV27	TGTGCCAGCCGTACTTGGACAGAGGCCGGGGAGCTGTTTTTT	CASRTWTEAGELFF
.	TRBJ2-4	TRBD1	TRBV2	TGTGCCAGCAGCGGACAACTATCCCGGGACAGTTCACCAGCCAAAAACATTCAGTACTTC	CASSGQLSRDSSPAKNIQYF
.	TRBJ1-1	.	TRBV9	TGTGCCAGCAGCGTACAGGCCACGAACACTGAAGCTTTCTTT	CASSVQATNTEAFF
.	TRBJ2-3	TRBD2	TRBV29-1	TGCAGCGGGGATTGGCGCGGGGGGGCAGATACGCAGTATTTT	CSGDWRGGADTQYF
.	TRBJ2-1	TRBD2	TRBV19	TGTGCCAGTAGGTTATCAAGCGGGGGGGCCTACAATGAGCAGTTCTTC	CASRLSSGGAYNEQFF
.	TRBJ1-1	.	TRBV28	TGTGCCAGCAGTTCGTCCGGGGTGAACACTGAAGCTTTCTTT	CASSSSGVNTEAFF
.	TRBJ2-2	.	TRBV20-1	TGCAGTGCCCGGGGTCCCGGCGAGCTGTTTTTT	CSARGPGELFF